This T cell receptor (beta chain) was observed in a study of vaccination and CD4 T cells after COVID-19 (dated by TCRdb to between 2021 and 2024). Context from the whole study: Convalescent patients had a positive SARS-CoV-2 result on nasal swab PCR, and of these patients, under ten had mild disease and one had severe disease. Post-COVID blood samples from convalescent patients were collected a median of around 100 days after diagnosis, with a range of 35 to 161 days. In control cultures, a CEFX viral epitope pool was used as positive control, an HIV-1 Nef peptide pool was used as negative control, or no peptide was added. The time from the second vaccine dose to post-vaccine blood sampling had a median of roughly 70 days and ranged from about 14 to 250 days. Participants received two doses of either the Pfizer-BioNTech BNT162b2 vaccine (n=8) or the Moderna mRNA-1273 vaccine (n=2). Overlapping spike peptide pools from SARS-CoV-2 and from the common cold coronaviruses HCoV-NL63, HCoV-OC43 and HCoV-229E were used as culture stimuli. The convalescent cohort included six males and four females, with two Hispanic individuals, seven Caucasians, two Asians and one multiracial person. The spike-specific CD4+ TCR repertoire was compared before and after mRNA vaccination in approximately 9 COVID-19 convalescent patients and several infection-naive healthy vaccine recipients.

Turning to this clonotype: Its target antigen remains unknown. Base qualities are missing; no much larger clone stands one base away.

Reading the label with the study, this specimen's treatment or condition is: roughly nine-day PBMC culture with coronavirus spike peptide pools or control peptides (ViraFEST assay). The study used the ViraFEST assay, which expanded antigen-specific T cells with peptide pools and then identified expanded clonotypes by TCR sequencing. The convalescent patients' positive SARS-CoV-2 PCR tests were from March to December 2020, which was before the Alpha, Beta and Delta variants emerged in the United States. Each well held fewer than 2.5 million PBMCs cultured with roughly 10 ug/ml peptide pools in IMDM containing 5% human AB serum and roughly 9.3 IU/ml IL-2. Half of the culture medium was replaced with fresh IL-2-containing medium on days 3 and 7. After 10 days of culture, CD4+ T cells were isolated by negative selection with the EasySep CD4+ T cell isolation kit. PBMCs were separated from whole blood using Ficoll-Paque Plus gradient centrifugation and then either used fresh or cryopreserved at -140C. Triplicate wells were generally used for each culture condition.

The library was obtained by PCR. DNA from cultured CD4+ T cells was subjected to TCR sequencing with the Oncomine TCR Beta short-read assay at the Johns Hopkins FTIC core. The QIAamp micro DNA kit was used to extract genomic DNA from the cultured CD4+ T cells. The Oncomine TCR Beta libraries from cultured CD4+ T cells were pooled using unique dual indexes and then sequenced on an Illumina iSeq 100. On the study's bioinformatics: Non-productive sequences were removed, and CDR3s that did not start with C, did not end with F or W, or were shorter than 7 amino acids were discarded. The MANAFEST web application was used to identify antigen-specific clonotypes by comparing peptide-stimulated wells against reference wells and other culture wells. Positive clones required FDR below 0.05, an odds ratio above 5, and productive frequency above 0.1% in at least two of three replicate wells. A clonotype counted as cross-reactive if it showed significant expansion both in the SARS-CoV-2 spike wells and in at least one common cold coronavirus spike condition. Levenshtein distances (stringdist) and unrooted phylogenetic trees (ape) in R version 3.6.1 were used to assess CDR3 homology. In-frame beta chains were kept once TCRdb had trimmed the public reads at Q25 with fastp and called clones with MiXCR. Rows are combined by CDR3 protein, so each entry shows the most common genes and DNA. TCRdb, not the original authors, processed these V and J calls. Within this sample are 20,000 to 25,000 distinct CDR3 sequences, with 49% of them counted one time only. The ten largest clones capture 6.1% of the sample.

General findings and caveats noted by the study authors: Of the vaccine-specific clones found in convalescent patients, nearly all (304 of 307) were mono-reactive for SARS-CoV-2 spike instead of being cross-reactive with common cold coronaviruses. The median count of SARS-CoV-2-reactive clonotypes went up from around 23 after infection to around 38 after vaccination, although the change was not significant. The study included relatively few convalescent patients and did not analyze early timepoints after natural infection. In convalescent patients, a median roughly 87% of post-vaccine SARS-CoV-2-reactive clones were detected only after vaccination, suggesting vaccine-specific priming.

The sample taken for sequencing was CD4+ T cells from blood, cultured in vitro. The source is a human donor who had recovered from COVID-19.

The CDR3 protein is CASSSSGTGHYEQYF. In nucleotides, the sequence is TGTGCCAGCAGTTCCTCCGGGACAGGGCACTACGAGCAGTACTTC. The sequence links TRBV28 to TRBJ2-7; TRBD1 agrees with 9 junctional bases. Trimming removed 4 bases from V and 3 bases from J; the gene matches leave 7 bases unexplained. The CDR3 covers 15 residues, taking in both the cysteine and the phenylalanine. CDR3 DNA is the only sequence kept; it has 45 bases, read in frame from the first base. CDR1 and CDR2 were assigned from the germline V gene as MDHEN and SYDVKM.